Sequencing of this T cell receptor beta chain was carried out in a study of Ad26.COV2.S vaccination and SARS-CoV-2 variants. The treatment is: roughly 19 received Ad26.COV2.S at low or high dose, single or two shots; several received placebo; per-sample allocation not given. On day 63 after the first injection, vaccine and placebo recipients gave samples. Between the trimmed V and J ends, which lost 3 bases and 0 bases, there was a span of 16 bases. Germline V gene data show CDR1 as LNHNV and CDR2 as YYDKDF (reference sequence). The length of the CDR3 is 17 residues. Sequencing used immunoSEQ multiplex PCR; TCRdb keeps in-frame clones, though not all of them. Among fewer than 900,000 clones listed, approximately 88% were seen once.

This TCR was recovered from a person aged 18-65 years who received the Ad26.COV2.S COVID-19 vaccine or a placebo. This chain links TRBV15 with TRBJ2-3; a weak D match, TRBD1 (6 bases). Specimen: peripheral blood, collected in a trial of Ad26.COV2.S vaccine versus placebo. CDR3 DNA sequence: TGTGCCACCAGCAGCGCTGGACAGAGATTTAGCACAGATACGCAGTATTTT. This encodes CATSSAGQRFSTDTQYF.